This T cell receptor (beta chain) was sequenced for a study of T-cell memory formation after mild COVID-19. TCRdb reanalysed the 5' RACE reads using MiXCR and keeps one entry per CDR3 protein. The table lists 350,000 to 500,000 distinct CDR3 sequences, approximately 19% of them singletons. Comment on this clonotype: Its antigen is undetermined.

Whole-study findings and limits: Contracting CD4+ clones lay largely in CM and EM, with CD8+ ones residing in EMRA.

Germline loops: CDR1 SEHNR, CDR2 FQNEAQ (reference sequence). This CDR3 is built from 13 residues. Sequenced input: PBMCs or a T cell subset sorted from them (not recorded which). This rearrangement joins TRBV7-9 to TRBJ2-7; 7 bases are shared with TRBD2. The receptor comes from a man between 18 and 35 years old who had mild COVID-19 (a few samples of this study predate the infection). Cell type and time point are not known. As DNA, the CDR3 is TGTGCCAGCAGCCTAGCGGCGGTGCGGGAGCAGTACGTC. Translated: CASSLAAVREQYV.